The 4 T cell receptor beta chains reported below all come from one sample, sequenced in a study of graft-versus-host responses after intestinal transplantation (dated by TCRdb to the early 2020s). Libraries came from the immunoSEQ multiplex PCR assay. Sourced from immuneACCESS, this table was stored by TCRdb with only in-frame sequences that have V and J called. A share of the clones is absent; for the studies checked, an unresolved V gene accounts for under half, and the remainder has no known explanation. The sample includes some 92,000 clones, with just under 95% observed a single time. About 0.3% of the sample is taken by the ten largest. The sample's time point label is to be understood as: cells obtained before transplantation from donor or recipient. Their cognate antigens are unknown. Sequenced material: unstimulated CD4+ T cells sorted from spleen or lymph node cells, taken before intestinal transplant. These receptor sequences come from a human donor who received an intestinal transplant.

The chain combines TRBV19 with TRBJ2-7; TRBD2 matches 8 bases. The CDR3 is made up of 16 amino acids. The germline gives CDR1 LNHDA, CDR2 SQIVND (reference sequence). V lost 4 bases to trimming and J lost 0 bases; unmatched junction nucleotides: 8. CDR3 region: CASSTRAGVSSYEQYF. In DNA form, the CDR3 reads TGTGCCAGTAGTACCCGAGCGGGAGTCAGCTCCTACGAGCAGTACTTC.

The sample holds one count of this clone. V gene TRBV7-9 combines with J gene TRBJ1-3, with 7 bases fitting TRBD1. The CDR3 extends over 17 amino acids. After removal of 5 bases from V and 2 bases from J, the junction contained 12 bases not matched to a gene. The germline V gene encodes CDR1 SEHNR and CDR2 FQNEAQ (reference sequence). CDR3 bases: TGTGCCAGCAGCCGCACCTTTTCGGGACAGACTGGAAACACCATATATTTT. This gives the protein CASSRTFSGQTGNTIYF.

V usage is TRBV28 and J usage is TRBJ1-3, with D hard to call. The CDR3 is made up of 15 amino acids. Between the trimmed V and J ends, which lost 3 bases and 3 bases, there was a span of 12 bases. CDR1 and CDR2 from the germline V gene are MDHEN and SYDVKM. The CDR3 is CASSFPDNRGNTIYF. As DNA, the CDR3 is TGTGCCAGCAGTTTCCCCGACAATCGTGGAAACACCATATATTTT. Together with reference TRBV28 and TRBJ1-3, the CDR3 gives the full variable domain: DVKVTQSSRYLVKRTGEKVFLECVQDMDHENMFWYRQDPGLGLRLIYFSYDVKMKEKGDIPEGYSVSREKKERFSLILESASTNQTSMYLCASSFPDNRGNTIYFGEGSWLTVV.

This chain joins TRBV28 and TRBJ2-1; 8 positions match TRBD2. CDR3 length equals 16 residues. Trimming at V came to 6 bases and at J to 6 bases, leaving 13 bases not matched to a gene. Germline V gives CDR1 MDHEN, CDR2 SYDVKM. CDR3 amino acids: CASRKLGTREPNEQFF. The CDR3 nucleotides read TGTGCCAGCAGGAAACTCGGGACTAGGGAACCCAATGAGCAGTTCTTC.